This T cell receptor (beta chain) was identified in a study of T cell repertoires in cytomegalovirus infection. Study at large: Based on public TCR beta signatures, there were indications of CMV infection and of a matching HLA type. Study results and limitations: Ex vivo responses were dominated by HLA-C-restricted CMV-specific TCR beta clonotypes. The study identified carriers of CMV plus the relevant HLA from cumulative public TCR beta family frequency.

Points on this clonotype: Antigen unknown.

TCRdb used MiXCR to reprocess the reads, holding one entry per CDR3 protein. Of 830,000 or so distinct CDR3 sequences detected, approximately 29% appear once; the ten largest clones hold approximately 13%. Trimming at V came to 0 bases and at J to 1 base, leaving 3 bases not matched to a gene. This CDR3 has 16 residues. Germline V gives CDR1 MNHEY, CDR2 SVGEGT. This specimen consisted of cultured CD8+ T cells from PBMCs, obtained from culture after CMV antigen stimulation. The TCR originated in a human donor in good health (CMV status not recorded). Some clones in this sample may be carry-over from other donors' samples. The V call is TRBV6-2 or TRBV6-3, the J call TRBJ1-2; 9 nucleotides line up with TRBD1. Here the CDR3 DNA reads TGTGCCAGCAGTTACTCCGGACAGGGGATTAACTATGGCTACACCTTC. It translates to CASSYSGQGINYGYTF.